Listed below are T cell receptor beta chains from one sample, sequenced in a study of cytomegalovirus exposure and HLA in healthy donors. Using immunoSEQ multiplex PCR, the repertoire was profiled, and TCRdb retains in-frame clones only, with some absent. Of 100,000 to 150,000 clones listed, roughly nine tenths are singletons. The sequencing sample was made of PBMCs. The receptors derive from a woman aged 18 to 35 in good health and CMV-seronegative. The CDR3 runs from the conserved cysteine through the conserved F or W. A D gene is named only where the DNA matches it firmly. The size entry is marked missing in some rows and otherwise reads once, few, many or a size class.

D | J | size | V | DNA | CDR3
TRBD2 | TRBJ2-5 | NA | TRBV6-1 | TGTGCCAGCAGTGAAGGAGCGGGGGGGCAAGAGACCCAGTACTTC | CASSEGAGGQETQYF
TRBD2 | TRBJ2-2 | NA | TRBV9 | TGTGCCAGCAGCGATCGACTAGCGGGGGGAACGGTTAGCACCGGGGAGCTGTTTTTT | CASSDRLAGGTVSTGELFF
TRBD1 | TRBJ1-2 | few | TRBV10-3 | TGTGCCATCAGTGCCGGGACAGGGGGCTATGGCTACACCTTC | CAISAGTGGYGYTF
NA | TRBJ2-5 | NA | TRBV7-2 | TGTGCCAGCAGCTCCACTAGTTGGGAGACCCAGTACTTC | CASSSTSWETQYF
NA | TRBJ2-7 | NA | TRBV18 | TGTGCCAGCTCACCGGCAGGGGCCTACGAGCAGTACTTC | CASSPAGAYEQYF
TRBD1 | TRBJ1-2 | NA | TRBV6-5 | TGTGCCAGCAGTTACTCGGGACAGGTCCCAGTCTATGGCTACACCTTC | CASSYSGQVPVYGYTF
NA | TRBJ1-1 | NA | TRBV27 | TGTGCCAGCAAACGGGTGGCGGGCTTCTCTACTGAAGCTTTCTTT | CASKRVAGFSTEAFF
TRBD1 | TRBJ2-1 | once | TRBV5-1 | TGCGCCAGCAGCCGGACAGGGACAATCAATGAGCAGTTCTTC | CASSRTGTINEQFF
NA | TRBJ2-3 | NA | TRBV6-6 | TGTGCCACCAAACTACAAACCCTTGTCGATACGCAGTATTTT | CATKLQTLVDTQYF
NA | TRBJ2-3 | NA | TRBV5-1 | TGCGCCAGCAGCTTGCAGGGCGCCCTACCCACAGATACGCAGTATTTT | CASSLQGALPTDTQYF
NA | TRBJ1-3 | NA | TRBV4-2 | TGTGCCAGCAGCCAAGAAGGGTTCAGGGGAGTATCTGGAAACACCATATATTTT | CASSQEGFRGVSGNTIYF
NA | TRBJ1-2 | NA | TRBV7-3 | TGTGCCAGCAGCTTAGGGCAGAATTATGGCTACACCTTC | CASSLGQNYGYTF
NA | TRBJ1-6 | NA | TRBV2 | TGTGCCAGCAGCAGTAATTCACCCCTCCACTTT | CASSSNSPLHF
TRBD1 | TRBJ2-1 | NA | TRBV9 | TGTGCCAGCAGCGTAGCTTTGGGGAAAGGGGACAGGGCCACCAATGAGCAGTTCTTC | CASSVALGKGDRATNEQFF
NA | TRBJ1-2 | NA | TRBV10-3 | TGTGCCATCAGGTCCTCGGAGGAGTCTAGCTACACCTTC | CAIRSSEESSYTF
NA | TRBJ1-1 | NA | TRBV6-1 | TGTGCCAGCAGACGGACAGAAAAGTCTGAAGCTTTCTTT | CASRRTEKSEAFF
TRBD2 | TRBJ2-1 | NA | TRBV5-1 | TGCGCCACCACTACTAGCGAGTACAATGAGCAGTTCTTC | CATTTSEYNEQFF
TRBD1 | TRBJ1-2 | NA | TRBV4-1 | TGCGCCAGCAGCCAAAACAGACAGGGGGCTAACGGCTACACCTTC | CASSQNRQGANGYTF
TRBD2 | TRBJ2-3 | once | TRBV4-1 | TGCGCCAGCAGCCTATATTATAGCGGGGGGGACCCAGATACGCAGTATTTT | CASSLYYSGGDPDTQYF
TRBD2 | TRBJ2-3 | NA | TRBV19 | TGTGCCAGTACCCCGGGACTAGCTGTAGATACGCAGTATTTT | CASTPGLAVDTQYF
TRBD2 | TRBJ2-7 | NA | TRBV10-2 | TGCGCCAGCAGTGAGTCTACTTCAGGGACTAGCGGGGCCAGCCCATACGAGCAGTACTTC | CASSESTSGTSGASPYEQYF
NA | TRBJ2-2 | NA | TRBV7-9 | TGTGCCAGCAGCTTAGACAGGGTAAACACCGGGGAGCTGTTTTTT | CASSLDRVNTGELFF
NA | TRBJ1-1 | NA | TRBV7-3 | TGTGCCAGCAGTAAACAGGGTAACACTGAAGCTTTCTTT | CASSKQGNTEAFF
TRBD1 | TRBJ1-4 | NA | TRBV28 | TGTGCCAGCAGGGCCGGGACAGTAGAAAAACTGTTTTTT | CASRAGTVEKLFF
NA | TRBJ2-7 | NA | TRBV19 | TGTGCCAGTAGTATAGCGGGGAGGCAGTTCGAGCAGTACTTC | CASSIAGRQFEQYF
NA | TRBJ1-1 | NA | TRBV18 | TGTGCCAGCCACGAGTCAGGGGTCACTGAAGCTTTCTTT | CASHESGVTEAFF
TRBD2 | TRBJ2-2 | once | TRBV29-1 | TGCAGCGTTGATGTGGGCGGGGGGTTCACCGGGGAGCTGTTTTTT | CSVDVGGGFTGELFF
TRBD2 | TRBJ2-5 | NA | TRBV25-1 | TGTGCCAGCAGTGATCCTAGCGGGGGGGGTGAGACCCAGTACTTC | CASSDPSGGGETQYF
TRBD1 | TRBJ1-2 | NA | TRBV4-2 | TGTGCCAGCAGCCGACCGACAGGGAGTGATGGCTACACCTTC | CASSRPTGSDGYTF
NA | TRBJ1-1 | once | TRBV5-1 | TGCGCCAGCAGCTCGGGGGGCGGGAACACTGAAGCTTTCTTT | CASSSGGGNTEAFF
NA | TRBJ1-2 | NA | TRBV20-1 | TGCAGTGCCCCGCGGGGTGACGGCTACACCTTC | CSAPRGDGYTF
TRBD2 | TRBJ2-1 | NA | TRBV7-8 | TGTGCCAGCAGCTTAGGCGGGGGGGTCTCCTACAATGAGCAGTTCTTC | CASSLGGGVSYNEQFF
TRBD1 | TRBJ1-1 | NA | TRBV9 | TGTGCCAGCAGCGAGGAGGACAGGGCGTCTGAAGCTTTCTTT | CASSEEDRASEAFF
NA | TRBJ2-3 | NA | TRBV27 | TGTGCCAGCACCATCTCGCGGGGCACAGATACGCAGTATTTT | CASTISRGTDTQYF
NA | TRBJ2-2 | NA | TRBV9 | TGTGCCAGCGGGGCGGGACACACCGGGGAGCTGTTTTTT | CASGAGHTGELFF
NA | TRBJ1-6 | NA | TRBV2 | TGTGCCAGCAGTGAATTTCAGGTCGCCAATTCACCCCTCCACTTT | CASSEFQVANSPLHF
NA | TRBJ1-1 | NA | TRBV2 | TGTGACACCCCGATGGCCAACAGGGAATTGAACACTGAAGCTTTCTTT | CDTPMANRELNTEAFF
NA | TRBJ2-7 | NA | TRBV5-1 | TGCGCCAGCAGCTTGGGTGACAGCCCCTACGAGCAGTACTTC | CASSLGDSPYEQYF
NA | TRBJ1-3 | NA | TRBV11-2 | TGTGCCAGCTTTTCTCTGGGAAACACCATATATTTT | CASFSLGNTIYF
TRBD2 | TRBJ2-3 | NA | TRBV5-1 | TGCGCCAGCAGCCAGCTCGGGGGGGATACGCAGTATTTT | CASSQLGGDTQYF
NA | TRBJ1-1 | NA | TRBV7-6 | TGTGCCAGCAGCTTAGAAGGGGGCACTGAAGCTTTCTTT | CASSLEGGTEAFF
NA | TRBJ1-1 | once | TRBV6-5 | TGTGCCAGCGGACAGCCCTCGAGGACTGAAGCTTTCTTT | CASGQPSRTEAFF
TRBD1 | TRBJ1-6 | NA | TRBV19 | TGTGCCAGTTCCCCCGGGACAGCTATTCTGGCCCTCCACTTT | CASSPGTAILALHF
NA | TRBJ1-5 | NA | TRBV5-5 | TGTGCCAGCAGCTTGGACAGGGTCGATCAGCCCCAGCATTTT | CASSLDRVDQPQHF
NA | TRBJ1-1 | once | TRBV18 | TGTGCCAGCTCACCACCGGGGGGGGCTGGTAACACTGAAGCTTTCTTT | CASSPPGGAGNTEAFF
TRBD1 | TRBJ1-1 | NA | TRBV2 | TGTGCCAGCAGCGAACAGGGGCAGAACACTGAAGCTTTCTTT | CASSEQGQNTEAFF
NA | TRBJ1-1 | NA | TRBV7-3 | TGTGCCAGCAGCTTAATATGGAGAACCACTGAAGCTTTCTTT | CASSLIWRTTEAFF
NA | TRBJ2-2 | NA | TRBV2 | TGTGCCAGCAGTGAGGCGGGGTACACCGGGGAGCTGTTTTTT | CASSEAGYTGELFF
TRBD1 | TRBJ1-4 | once | TRBV5-4 | TGTGCCAGCAGCTTGGACAGGGGACGTGAAAAACTGTTTTTT | CASSLDRGREKLFF
TRBD2 | TRBJ2-3 | NA | TRBV5-7 | TGTGCCAGCAGTTGGGCGACTAGCGGGGGGGCGGGAGATACGCAGTATTTT | CASSWATSGGAGDTQYF
TRBD2 | TRBJ2-1 | once | TRBV7-6 | TGTGCCAGCAGCTTACTAGCGGGAGACAATGAGCAGTTCTTC | CASSLLAGDNEQFF
NA | TRBJ1-2 | NA | TRBV4-1 | TGCGCCAGCAGCCAAGCGACACGGGGGTATACTGGCTACACCTTC | CASSQATRGYTGYTF
NA | TRBJ1-5 | NA | TRBV7-9 | TGTGCCAGCAGCAAGTACGGGGTAGAGGGTCAGCCCCAGCATTTT | CASSKYGVEGQPQHF
TRBD1 | TRBJ1-1 | NA | TRBV9 | TGTGCCAGCAGCCTTACCACAGGGGATCGGACTGAAGCTTTCTTT | CASSLTTGDRTEAFF
NA | TRBJ2-3 | NA | TRBV27 | TGTGCCAGCAGTGCTGGAGAAAGCCTTTCGCAGTATTTT | CASSAGESLSQYF
TRBD1 | TRBJ1-2 | NA | TRBV10-1 | TGCGCCAGCAGCGCCGGGACAGGGGGTTTTGGCTACACCTTC | CASSAGTGGFGYTF
TRBD1 | TRBJ1-2 | NA | TRBV2 | TGTGCCAGGCCGCGACAGGGTAGCTATGGCTACACCTTC | CARPRQGSYGYTF